This T cell receptor beta chain appears in the sequencing data of a study of T cells after yellow fever vaccination. On the study more broadly: Fractions low in cell number were prepared with SMART-Seq v4 Ultra Low Input.

As to this clonotype: The antigen is not known.

Overall study results and limits: Overall, a small share of clonotypes was seen in both CD4 and CD8 compartments. After the booster, 96% of CD4 and 75% to 90% of CD8 primary-response clones were re-detected.

TCRdb re-called the 5' RACE reads through MiXCR, storing one row per CDR3 protein. Of around 530,000 distinct CDR3 sequences listed, around a sixth are singletons. The TCR originated in a man younger than 35 who received the YFV17D yellow fever vaccine. The source material was PBMCs, sampled about 5 days after the first yellow fever vaccination.

CDR3 loop: CSAAQGLLSGNTIYF. The CDR3 DNA sequence: TGCAGTGCTGCGCAGGGGCTACTCTCTGGAAACACCATATATTTT. The chain combines TRBV20-1 with TRBJ1-3, with TRBD1 as a possible D gene (6 bases). The CDR3 loop spans 15 amino acids. Trimming shortened V by 5 bases and J by 0 bases, and 14 bases separated the two germline ends. CDR1 is DFQATT, CDR2 SNEGSKA, per germline (reference sequence).